The present T cell receptor (beta chain) was sequenced within a study of cytomegalovirus exposure and HLA in healthy donors. Broader study findings: Reported performance of the classifier showed diagnosis of cytomegalovirus status with high specificity and sensitivity.

With respect to this clone: The antigen is undetermined.

Both 60 Vbeta primers and 13 Jbeta primers went into the PCR. Measured with immunoSEQ multiplex PCR; TCRdb has only the in-frame clones, and not every one. The sample includes approximately 100,000 clones. The source is a man aged 50-59 years in good health and CMV-seronegative. The sequenced sample was PBMCs.

The CDR3 protein is CASKLADFSYEQYF. The CDR3 DNA reads as TGTGCCAGCAAACTAGCGGACTTCTCCTACGAGCAGTACTTC. The chain employs TRBV2 and TRBJ2-7; 8 positions agree with TRBD2. This CDR3 spans 14 amino acids. Unmatched junction bases numbered 5, after V lost 7 bases and J lost 0 bases. CDR1 SNHLY and CDR2 FYNNEI come from the germline V gene.